This TCR beta chain appears in the sequencing data of a study of blood T cell repertoires in COVID-19. About the study: Acute and convalescent COVID-19 specimens originated in the United States, Italy and Spain. T cells, B-cell-depleted T cells, or PBMCs provided the cDNA or gDNA that served as material.

This CDR3 is built from 15 residues. Trimming at V came to 4 bases and at J to 1 base, leaving 4 bases not matched to a gene. Germline assignment: CDR1 LNHDA and CDR2 SQIVND (reference sequence). Original data processing: Researchers report that nucleated cell counts were estimated from reference gene primer amplification. Data came from immunoSEQ multiplex PCR; TCRdb stores just in-frame clones and leaves some out. Clone size and the V and J calls come from that table; the DNA yielded D and trimming. The table lists more than 130,000 clones, under 90% of them singletons. This chain connects TRBV19 to TRBJ1-1, with TRBD1 matching 9 bases. The receptor was derived from a human donor in a cohort sampled during active COVID-19. The specimen was peripheral blood. The CDR3 protein is CASSTTGGWNTEAFF. The CDR3 region has the DNA TGTGCCAGTAGTACAACAGGGGGCTGGAACACTGAAGCTTTCTTT.